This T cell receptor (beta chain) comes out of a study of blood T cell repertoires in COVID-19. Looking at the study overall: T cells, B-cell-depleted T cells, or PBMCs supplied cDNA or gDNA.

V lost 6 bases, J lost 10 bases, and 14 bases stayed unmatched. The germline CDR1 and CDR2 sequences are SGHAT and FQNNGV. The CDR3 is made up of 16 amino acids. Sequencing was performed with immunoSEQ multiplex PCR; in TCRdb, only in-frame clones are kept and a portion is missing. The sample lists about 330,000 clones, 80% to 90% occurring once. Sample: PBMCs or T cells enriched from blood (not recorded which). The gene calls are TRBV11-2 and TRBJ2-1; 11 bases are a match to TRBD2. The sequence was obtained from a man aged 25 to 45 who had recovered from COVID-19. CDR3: CASRPGLAGRLGEQFF. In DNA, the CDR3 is TGTGCCAGCAGACCTGGACTAGCGGGCCGCTTGGGGGAGCAGTTCTTC.